This TCR beta chain is from a study of cytomegalovirus exposure and HLA in healthy donors. Study context: There were 100 million to 130 million unique TCR beta sequences, drawn from approximately 180 million T cells, in an earlier analysis.

Study-wide points: In a later analysis, TCR beta V- and J-gene trimming showed a link to a missense DCLRE1C variant.

Germline CDR1 SNHLY, CDR2 FYNNEI. The CDR3 totals 15 residues. Between the trimmed V and J ends, which lost 3 bases and 7 bases, there was a span of 13 bases. Primers: 60 Vbeta forward and 13 Jbeta reverse. Sequenced by immunoSEQ multiplex PCR; TCRdb stores in-frame clones only, minus some. The table shows tens of thousands of clones, with approximately 69% occurring only once. The donors gave bone marrow, and they were healthy. A note on this clone: Its antigen is unknown.

The TCR sequence derives from a woman between 45 and 65 years old in good health and CMV-seropositive. Sequenced sample: PBMCs. V usage is TRBV2 and J usage is TRBJ1-6; D might be TRBD1 (5 bases). The CDR3 protein is CASSEGGNYNSPLHF. Here the CDR3 DNA reads TGTGCCAGCAGTGAGGGGGGGAACTACAATTCACCCCTCCACTTT. Together with reference TRBV2 and TRBJ1-6, the CDR3 gives the full variable domain: EPEVTQTPSHQVTQMGQEVILRCVPISNHLYFYWYRQILGQKVEFLVSFYNNEISEKSEIFDDQFSVERPDGSNFTLKIRSTKLEDSAMYFCASSEGGNYNSPLHFGNGTRLTVT.